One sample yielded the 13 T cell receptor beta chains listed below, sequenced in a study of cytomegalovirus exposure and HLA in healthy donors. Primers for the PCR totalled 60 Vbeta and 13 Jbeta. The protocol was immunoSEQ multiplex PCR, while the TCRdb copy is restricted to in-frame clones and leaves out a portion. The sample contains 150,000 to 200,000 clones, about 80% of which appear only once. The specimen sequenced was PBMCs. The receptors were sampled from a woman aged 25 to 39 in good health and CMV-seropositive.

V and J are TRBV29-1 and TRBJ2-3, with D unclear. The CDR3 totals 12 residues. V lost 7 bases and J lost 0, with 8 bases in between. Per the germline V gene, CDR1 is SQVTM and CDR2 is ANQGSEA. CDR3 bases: TGCAGCGACCTAATTAGCACAGATACGCAGTATTTT. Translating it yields CSDLISTDTQYF.

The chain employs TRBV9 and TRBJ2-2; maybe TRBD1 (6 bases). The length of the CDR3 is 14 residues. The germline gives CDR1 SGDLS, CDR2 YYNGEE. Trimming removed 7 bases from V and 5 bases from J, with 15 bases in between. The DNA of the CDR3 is TGTGCCAGCGGTCGCGGACAGAGAACCGGGGAGCTGTTTTTT. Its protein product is CASGRGQRTGELFF.

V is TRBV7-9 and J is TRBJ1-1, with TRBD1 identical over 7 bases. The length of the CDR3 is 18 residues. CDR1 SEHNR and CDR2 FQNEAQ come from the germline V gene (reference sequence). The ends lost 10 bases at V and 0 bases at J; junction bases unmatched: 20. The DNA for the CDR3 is TGTGCCACCAACATAATATCCGGGACAGTAGTCATGAACACTGAAGCTTTCTTT. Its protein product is CATNIISGTVVMNTEAFF.

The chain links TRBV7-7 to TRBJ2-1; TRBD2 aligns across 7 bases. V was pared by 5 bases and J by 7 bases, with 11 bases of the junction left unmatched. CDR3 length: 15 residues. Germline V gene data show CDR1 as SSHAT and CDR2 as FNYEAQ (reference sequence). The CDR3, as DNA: TGTGCCAGCAGCAAAGGGAGAACTAGCGAGAATGAGCAGTTCTTC. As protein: CASSKGRTSENEQFF.

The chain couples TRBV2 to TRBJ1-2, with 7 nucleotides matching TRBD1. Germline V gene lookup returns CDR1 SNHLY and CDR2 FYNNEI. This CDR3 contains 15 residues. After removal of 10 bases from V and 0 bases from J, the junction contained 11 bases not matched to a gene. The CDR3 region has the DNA TGTGCCATCCTGGGACAGCGGAATTCTAACTATGGCTACACCTTC. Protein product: CAILGQRNSNYGYTF.

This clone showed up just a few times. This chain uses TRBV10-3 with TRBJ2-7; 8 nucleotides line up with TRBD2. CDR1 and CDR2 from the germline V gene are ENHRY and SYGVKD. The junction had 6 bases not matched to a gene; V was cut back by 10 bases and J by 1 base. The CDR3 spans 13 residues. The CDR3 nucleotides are TGTGCCACCGGGGGGGGCGAGTCCTACGAGCAGTACTTC. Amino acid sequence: CATGGGESYEQYF.

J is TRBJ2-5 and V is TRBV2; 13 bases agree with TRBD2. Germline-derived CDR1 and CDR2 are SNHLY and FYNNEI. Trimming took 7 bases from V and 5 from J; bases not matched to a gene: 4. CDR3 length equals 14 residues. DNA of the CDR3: TGTGCCAGCACTTTGGGACTAGCGGGGGAGACCCAGTACTTC. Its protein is CASTLGLAGETQYF.

The CDR3 nucleotides read TGCGCCAGCAGTCCCGATACCCAGAAGAACACCGGGGAGCTGTTTTTT. Its translation: CASSPDTQKNTGELFF. The chain uses TRBV4-1 and TRBJ2-2; D is undetermined. The germline V gene encodes CDR1 MGHRA and CDR2 YSYEKL. With 6 bases removed from V and 1 base from J, the gap between germline ends came to 15 bases. This CDR3 comprises 16 residues.

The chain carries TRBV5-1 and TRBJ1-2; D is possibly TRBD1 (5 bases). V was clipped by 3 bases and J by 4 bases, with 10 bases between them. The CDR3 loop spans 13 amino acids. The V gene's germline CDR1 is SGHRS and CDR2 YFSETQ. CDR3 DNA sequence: TGCGCCAGCAGCTCGACAGCGACCTATGGCTACACCTTC. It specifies CASSSTATYGYTF.

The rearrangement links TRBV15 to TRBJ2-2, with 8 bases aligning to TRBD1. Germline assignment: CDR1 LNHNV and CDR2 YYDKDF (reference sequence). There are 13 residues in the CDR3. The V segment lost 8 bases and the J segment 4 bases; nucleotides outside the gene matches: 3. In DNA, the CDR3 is TGTGCCACCGGGGACAGGAGCACCGGGGAGCTGTTTTTT. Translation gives CATGDRSTGELFF.

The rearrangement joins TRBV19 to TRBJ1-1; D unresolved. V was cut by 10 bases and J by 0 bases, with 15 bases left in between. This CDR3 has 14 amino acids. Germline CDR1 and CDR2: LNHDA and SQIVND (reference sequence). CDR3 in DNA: TGTGCCACTCAGATTGTGGGCATGAACACTGAAGCTTTCTTT. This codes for CATQIVGMNTEAFF.

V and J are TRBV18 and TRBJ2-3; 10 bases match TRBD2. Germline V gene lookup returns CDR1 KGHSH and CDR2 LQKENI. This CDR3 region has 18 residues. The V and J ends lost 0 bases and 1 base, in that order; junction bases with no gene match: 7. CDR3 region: CASSPPNPGLAGTDTQYF. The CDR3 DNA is TGTGCCAGCTCACCACCCAATCCCGGACTAGCGGGCACAGATACGCAGTATTTT.

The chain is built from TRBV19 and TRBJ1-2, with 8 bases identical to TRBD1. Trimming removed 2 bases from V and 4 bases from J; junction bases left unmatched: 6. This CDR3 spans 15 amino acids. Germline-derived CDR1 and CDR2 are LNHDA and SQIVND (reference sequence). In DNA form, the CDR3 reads TGTGCCAGTAGTATACGGGCAGGGGGCGGCTATGGCTACACCTTC. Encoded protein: CASSIRAGGGYGYTF.